These T cell receptor beta chains were read from a single sample in a study of T cell responses to AZD1222 COVID-19 vaccine. This table comes from immunoSEQ multiplex PCR, and its TCRdb copy is limited to in-frame clones, with some not included. The sample carries about 98,000 clones, approximately 85% recorded once. The sample was peripheral blood, taken on day 0 of AZD1222 vaccination. The source is an adult in good health. The CDR3 runs from the conserved cysteine through the conserved F or W. Each record gives: clone size, D gene, J gene, V gene, CDR3 protein, CDR3 DNA. The D gene is left open where the match is weak. Expanded clones are given a class, and other clones once, few, many or no size at all.

- - TRBJ2-3 TRBV9 CASSPTQW TGTGCCAGCAGCCCGACGCAGTGG
- TRBD2 TRBJ2-5 TRBV9 CASSLRLAPQETQYF TGTGCCAGCAGCTTAAGACTAGCGCCACAAGAGACCCAGTACTTC
- - TRBJ2-7 TRBV12-1 CALAGGPHEQYF TGTGCCCTCGCGGGAGGGCCCCACGAGCAGTACTTC
few - TRBJ2-2 TRBV11-2 CASSLDARTGELFF TGTGCCAGCAGCTTAGATGCGAGGACCGGGGAGCTGTTTTTT
- TRBD1 TRBJ1-1 TRBV4-1 CASSQGTGRTEAFF TGCGCCAGCAGCCAGGGGACAGGGAGGACTGAAGCTTTCTTT
- - TRBJ2-1 TRBV5-6 CASTEGYNEQFF TGTGCCAGCACCGAGGGGTACAATGAGCAGTTCTTC
- - TRBJ1-1 TRBV9 CASSVEGSLRLNTEAFF TGTGCCAGCAGCGTAGAGGGGAGCCTCCGTTTGAACACTGAAGCTTTCTTT
- TRBD2 TRBJ2-2 TRBV2 CASSPKTSRTGELFF TGTGCCAGCAGTCCAAAGACTAGCCGCACCGGGGAGCTGTTTTTT
- TRBD2 TRBJ2-1 TRBV11-1 CASSLAPSGGPNEQFF TGTGCCAGCAGCTTAGCGCCGTCGGGAGGGCCGAATGAGCAGTTCTTC
- TRBD2 TRBJ2-1 TRBV7-6 CASSPGTSGNMEQFF TGTGCCAGCAGCCCAGGGACTAGCGGGAACATGGAGCAGTTCTTC
once - TRBJ1-2 TRBV7-8 CASSFGAQVNYGYTF TGTGCCAGCAGCTTTGGTGCACAGGTTAACTATGGCTACACCTTC
- - TRBJ2-5 TRBV11-2 CASSPSRAEETQYF TGTGCCAGCAGCCCCTCGAGGGCGGAAGAGACCCAGTACTTC
- TRBD2 TRBJ2-7 TRBV2 CASGGASGVSYEQYF TGTGCCAGCGGGGGGGCTAGCGGGGTCTCCTACGAGCAGTACTTC
- TRBD1 TRBJ1-2 TRBV18 CASSPLPEGTGGTVGYTF TGTGCCAGCTCACCATTACCCGAAGGGACAGGCGGGACGGTAGGCTACACCTTC